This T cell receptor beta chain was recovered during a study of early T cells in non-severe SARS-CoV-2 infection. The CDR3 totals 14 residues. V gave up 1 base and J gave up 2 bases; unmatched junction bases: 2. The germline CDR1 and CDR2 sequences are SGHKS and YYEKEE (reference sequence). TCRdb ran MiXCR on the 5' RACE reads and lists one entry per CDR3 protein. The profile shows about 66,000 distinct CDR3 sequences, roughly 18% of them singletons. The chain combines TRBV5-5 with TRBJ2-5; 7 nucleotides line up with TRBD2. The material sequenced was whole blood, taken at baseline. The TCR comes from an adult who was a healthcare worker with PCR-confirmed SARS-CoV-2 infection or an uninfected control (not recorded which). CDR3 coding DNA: TGTGCCAGCAGCTTGTGGGGAGGGCAAGAGACCCAGTACTTC. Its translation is CASSLWGGQETQYF.